Included here is one T cell receptor beta chain sequence, with context. Its antigen remains unidentified. The investigators amplified TCR beta CDR3 regions from RNA transcripts. When the TCR CDR3 underwent first-round RT-PCR, the HTBI primer set was used. TCRdb called the multiplex PCR reads again in MiXCR, with one record for every CDR3 protein. The repertoire has 550,000 to 600,000 distinct CDR3 sequences, approximately 16% of them found once; the top ten carry under 20%. The CDR3 runs to 14 residues. Per germline, CDR1 SQVTM and CDR2 ANQGSEA. Trimming shortened V by 4 bases and J by 0 bases, and 10 bases separated the two germline ends. The data were obtained in a study of T cells in Graves' hyperthyroidism and ophthalmopathy. Study-level findings and limits: Among thyroid clonotypes expanded above 0.001, most also appeared in blood.

The TCR was taken from a woman aged 18-35 years with Graves' hyperthyroidism. The chain uses TRBV29-1 and TRBJ2-1; D may be TRBD2 (5 bases). The specimen was blood. CDR3: CSVARGLSYNEQFF. The CDR3 bases are TGCAGCGTTGCCCGCGGACTCTCCTACAATGAGCAGTTCTTC.